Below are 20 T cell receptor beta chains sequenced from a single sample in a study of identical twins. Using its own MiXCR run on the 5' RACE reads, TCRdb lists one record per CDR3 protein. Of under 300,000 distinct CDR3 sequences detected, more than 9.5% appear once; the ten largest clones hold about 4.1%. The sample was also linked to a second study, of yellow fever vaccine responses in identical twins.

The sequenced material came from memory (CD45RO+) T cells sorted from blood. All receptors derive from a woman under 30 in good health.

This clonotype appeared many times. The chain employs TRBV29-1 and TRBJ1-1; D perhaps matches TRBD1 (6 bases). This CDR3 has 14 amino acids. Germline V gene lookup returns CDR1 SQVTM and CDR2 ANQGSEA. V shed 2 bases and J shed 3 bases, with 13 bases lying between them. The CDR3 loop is CSVERPGQHTEAFF. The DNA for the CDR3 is TGCAGCGTTGAACGGCCGGGACAACACACTGAAGCTTTCTTT.

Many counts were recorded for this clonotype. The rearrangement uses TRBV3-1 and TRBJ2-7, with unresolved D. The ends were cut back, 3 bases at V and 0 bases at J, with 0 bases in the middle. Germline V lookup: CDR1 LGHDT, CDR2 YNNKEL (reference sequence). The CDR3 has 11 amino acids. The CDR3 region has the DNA TGTGCCAGCAGCCACTCCTACGAGCAGTACTTC. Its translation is CASSHSYEQYF.

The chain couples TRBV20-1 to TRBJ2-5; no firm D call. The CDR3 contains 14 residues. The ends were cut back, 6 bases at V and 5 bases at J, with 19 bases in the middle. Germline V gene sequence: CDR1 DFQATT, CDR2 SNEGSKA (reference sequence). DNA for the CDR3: TGCAGTGCCCTCCCCGGCCGGACCGGCGAGACCCAGTACTTC. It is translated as CSALPGRTGETQYF.

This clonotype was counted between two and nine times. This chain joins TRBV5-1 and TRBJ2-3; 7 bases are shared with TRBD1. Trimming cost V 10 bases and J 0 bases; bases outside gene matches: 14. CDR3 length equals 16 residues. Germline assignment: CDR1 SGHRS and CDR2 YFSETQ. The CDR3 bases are TGCGCCGCACCGACAACAGGGGCCGTAAGCACAGATACGCAGTATTTT. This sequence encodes CAAPTTGAVSTDTQYF.

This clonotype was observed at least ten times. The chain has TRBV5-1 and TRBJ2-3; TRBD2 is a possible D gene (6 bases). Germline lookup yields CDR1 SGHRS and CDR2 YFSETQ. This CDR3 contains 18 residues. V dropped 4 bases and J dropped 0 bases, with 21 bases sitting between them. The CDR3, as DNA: TGCGCCAGCAGCAAATCCCTTACAGGAGGGGCTAGCACAGATACGCAGTATTTT. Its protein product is CASSKSLTGGASTDTQYF.

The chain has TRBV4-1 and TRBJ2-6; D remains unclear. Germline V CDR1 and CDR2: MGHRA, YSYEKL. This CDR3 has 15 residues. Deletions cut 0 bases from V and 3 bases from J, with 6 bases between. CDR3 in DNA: TGCGCCAGCAGCCAAGATGGTTTTGGGGCCAACGTCCTGACTTTC. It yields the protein CASSQDGFGANVLTF.

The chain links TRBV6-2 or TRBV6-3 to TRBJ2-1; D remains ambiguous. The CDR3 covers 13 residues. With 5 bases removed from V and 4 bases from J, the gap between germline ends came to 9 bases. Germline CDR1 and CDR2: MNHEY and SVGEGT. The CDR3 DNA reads TGTGCCAGCAGTCCAATAAATTACAATGAGCAGTTCTTC. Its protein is CASSPINYNEQFF.

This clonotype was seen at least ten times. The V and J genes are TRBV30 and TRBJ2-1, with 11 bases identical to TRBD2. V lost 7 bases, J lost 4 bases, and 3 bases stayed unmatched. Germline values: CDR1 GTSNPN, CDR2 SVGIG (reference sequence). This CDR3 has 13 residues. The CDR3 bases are TGTGCCTTTAGACTAGCGGGGTACAATGAGCAGTTCTTC. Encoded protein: CAFRLAGYNEQFF.

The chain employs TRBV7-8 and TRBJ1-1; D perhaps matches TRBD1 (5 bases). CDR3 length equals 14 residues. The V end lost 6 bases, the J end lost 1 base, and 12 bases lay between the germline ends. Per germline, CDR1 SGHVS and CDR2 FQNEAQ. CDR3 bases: TGTGCCAGCAGATGGGGGAGGGGGAACACTGAAGCTTTCTTT. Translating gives CASRWGRGNTEAFF.

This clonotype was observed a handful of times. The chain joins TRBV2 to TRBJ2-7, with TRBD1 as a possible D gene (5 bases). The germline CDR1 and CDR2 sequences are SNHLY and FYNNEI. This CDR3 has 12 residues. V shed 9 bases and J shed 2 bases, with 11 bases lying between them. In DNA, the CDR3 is TGTGCCAGTCGGCGACAGCCCTACGAGCAGTACTTC. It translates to CASRRQPYEQYF.

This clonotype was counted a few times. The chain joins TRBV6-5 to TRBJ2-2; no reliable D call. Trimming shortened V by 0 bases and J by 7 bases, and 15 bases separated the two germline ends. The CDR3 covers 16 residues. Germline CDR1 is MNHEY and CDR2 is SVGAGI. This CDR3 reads CASSYSGGSLGGELFF. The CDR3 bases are TGTGCCAGCAGTTACTCAGGCGGTTCATTGGGCGGGGAGCTGTTTTTT.

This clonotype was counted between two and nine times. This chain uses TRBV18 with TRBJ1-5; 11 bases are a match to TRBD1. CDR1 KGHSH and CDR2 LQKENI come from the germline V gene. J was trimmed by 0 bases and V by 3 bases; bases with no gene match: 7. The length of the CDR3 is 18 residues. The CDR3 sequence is CASSPGQGAIDSNQPQHF. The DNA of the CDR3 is TGTGCCAGCTCACCCGGACAGGGGGCGATTGATAGCAATCAGCCCCAGCATTTT. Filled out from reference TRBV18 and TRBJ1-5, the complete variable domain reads NAGVMQNPRHLVRRRGQEARLRCSPMKGHSHVYWYRQLPEEGLKFMVYLQKENIIDESGMPKERFSAEFPKEGPSILRIQQVVRGDSAAYFCASSPGQGAIDSNQPQHFGDGTRLSIL.

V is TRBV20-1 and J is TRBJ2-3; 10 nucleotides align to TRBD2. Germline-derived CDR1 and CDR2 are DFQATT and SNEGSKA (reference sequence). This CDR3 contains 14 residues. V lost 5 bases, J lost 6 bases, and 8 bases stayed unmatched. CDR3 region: CSAWTAGGRDTQYF. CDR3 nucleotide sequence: TGCAGTGCTTGGACAGCGGGGGGGAGGGATACGCAGTATTTT.

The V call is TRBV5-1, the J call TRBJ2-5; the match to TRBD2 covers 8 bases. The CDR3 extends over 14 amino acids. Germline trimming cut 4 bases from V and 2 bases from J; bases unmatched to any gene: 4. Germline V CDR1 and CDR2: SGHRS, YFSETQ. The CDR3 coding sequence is TGCGCCAGCAGCATCGGGAGGGGACAAGAGACCCAGTACTTC. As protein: CASSIGRGQETQYF.

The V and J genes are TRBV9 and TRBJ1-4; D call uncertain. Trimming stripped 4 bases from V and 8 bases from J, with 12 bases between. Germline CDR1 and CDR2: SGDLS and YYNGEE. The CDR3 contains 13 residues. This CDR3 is CASSSSGVEKLFF. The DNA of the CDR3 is TGTGCCAGCAGCTCCTCCGGAGTGGAAAAACTGTTTTTT.

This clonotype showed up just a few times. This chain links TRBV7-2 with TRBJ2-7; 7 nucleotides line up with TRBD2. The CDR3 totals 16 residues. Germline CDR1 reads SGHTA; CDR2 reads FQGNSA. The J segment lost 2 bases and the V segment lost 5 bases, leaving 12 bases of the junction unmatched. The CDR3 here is CASSRALLAETYEQYF. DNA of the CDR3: TGTGCCAGCAGCAGAGCTCTTCTAGCGGAGACCTACGAGCAGTACTTC.

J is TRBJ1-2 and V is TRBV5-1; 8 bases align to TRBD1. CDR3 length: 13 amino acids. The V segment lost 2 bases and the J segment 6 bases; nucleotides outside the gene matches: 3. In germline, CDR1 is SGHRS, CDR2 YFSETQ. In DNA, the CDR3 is TGCGCCAGCAGCTTTCGACAGGGGAATGGCTACACCTTC. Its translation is CASSFRQGNGYTF.

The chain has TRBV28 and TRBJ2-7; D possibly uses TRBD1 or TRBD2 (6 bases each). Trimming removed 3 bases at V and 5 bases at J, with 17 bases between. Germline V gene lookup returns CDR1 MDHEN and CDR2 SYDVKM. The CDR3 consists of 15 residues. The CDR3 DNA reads TGTGCCAGCAGTTTCCCGACCCCGGGGGCGAACGAGCAGTACTTC. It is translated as CASSFPTPGANEQYF.

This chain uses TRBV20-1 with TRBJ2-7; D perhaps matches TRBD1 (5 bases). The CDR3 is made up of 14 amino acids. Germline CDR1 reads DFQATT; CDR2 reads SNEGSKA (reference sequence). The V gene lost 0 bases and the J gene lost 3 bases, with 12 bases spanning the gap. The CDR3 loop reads CSARDWQGIYEQYF. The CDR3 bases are TGCAGTGCTAGAGATTGGCAGGGCATCTACGAGCAGTACTTC.

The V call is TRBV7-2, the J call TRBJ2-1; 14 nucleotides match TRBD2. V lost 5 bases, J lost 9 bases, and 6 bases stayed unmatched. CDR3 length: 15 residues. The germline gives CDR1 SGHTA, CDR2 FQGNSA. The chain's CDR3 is CASSPTSGGAGEQFF. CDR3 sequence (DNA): TGTGCCAGCAGCCCGACTAGCGGGGGGGCCGGTGAGCAGTTCTTC.